The T cell receptor beta chain under discussion was sequenced for a study of blood T cell repertoires in COVID-19. Study background: Acute-phase and convalescent COVID-19 samples originated in the United States, Italy and Spain. PBMCs, B-cell-depleted T cells, or T cells were the source of the cDNA or gDNA that made up the material.

Clones were sequenced by immunoSEQ multiplex PCR, and TCRdb holds only the in-frame ones, with some missing. The sample has under 75,000 clones, over 75% seen once. This CDR3 is built from 16 residues. V was clipped by 1 base and J by 1 base, with 11 bases between them. The germline gives CDR1 SGHVS, CDR2 FQNEAQ. V usage is TRBV7-8 and J usage is TRBJ2-1; D remains ambiguous. Sequencing used peripheral blood. This clonotype was sampled from a man between 50 and 59 years old with active COVID-19. The CDR3 is CASSLESVLSYNEQFF. As DNA, the CDR3 is TGTGCCAGCAGCTTAGAGTCTGTACTATCCTACAATGAGCAGTTCTTC.